The 10 T cell receptor beta chains in this list originate from one sample, sequenced in a study of blood T cell repertoires in COVID-19. Repertoires were generated with immunoSEQ multiplex PCR, while TCRdb's copy carries only in-frame clones and drops some. The profile covers around 200,000 clones, with 80% to 90% appearing a single time and less than 5.5% taken by the ten largest. Material for sequencing was peripheral blood. These receptors came from a woman of 80 years or more with acute or convalescent COVID-19.

The chain uses TRBV7-3 and TRBJ2-5; TRBD2 is a possible D gene (5 bases). CDR3 size: 14 residues. V gave up 4 bases and J gave up 1 base, with 10 bases separating them. CDR1 SGHTA and CDR2 FQGTGA come from the germline V gene. DNA for the CDR3: TGTGCCAGCAGCTCCTCGGGAACCCAAGAGACCCAGTACTTC. It yields the protein CASSSSGTQETQYF.

This chain joins TRBV2 and TRBJ2-3; 8 bases agree with TRBD2. This CDR3 spans 15 amino acids. Germline-derived CDR1 and CDR2 are SNHLY and FYNNEI. V was pared by 5 bases and J by 6 bases, with 10 bases of the junction left unmatched. As DNA, the CDR3 is TGTGCCAGCAGTATGGCTAGCGGGCAGGGGGATACGCAGTATTTT. Its translation: CASSMASGQGDTQYF.

The V and J genes are TRBV11-2 and TRBJ1-6; D not resolved. The CDR3 consists of 15 residues. The germline V and J ends were trimmed by 2 bases and 5 bases, with 10 bases remaining between them. Germline CDR1 reads SGHAT; CDR2 reads FQNNGV. CDR3 loop: CASSLLRLNNSPLHF. The DNA of the CDR3 is TGTGCCAGCAGCTTATTAAGACTAAATAATTCACCCCTCCACTTT.

The CDR3 nucleotides are TGTGCCAGCAGCTTGGGGGCGGGGGCTCATTCACCCCTCCACTTT. Its protein product is CASSLGAGAHSPLHF. The V call is TRBV5-6, the J call TRBJ1-6, with D maybe TRBD1 (6 bases). The germline CDR1 and CDR2 sequences are SGHDT and YYEEEE. This CDR3 has 15 residues. V was clipped by 0 bases and J by 8 bases, with 12 bases between them.

The CDR3 nucleotides read TGTGCCAGCAGCCTGGGACTAGCGGGCACAGATACGCAGTATTTT. It yields the protein CASSLGLAGTDTQYF. V and J are TRBV7-8 and TRBJ2-3, with 11 bases fitting TRBD2. The germline V gene has CDR1 SGHVS and CDR2 FQNEAQ. The CDR3 length is 15 residues. The trim removed 5 bases at V and 1 base at J, leaving 2 bases unmatched.

The chain carries TRBV30 and TRBJ2-5; 8 bases align to TRBD2. The CDR3 contains 11 residues. Germline CDR1 reads GTSNPN; CDR2 reads SVGIG (reference sequence). Losses at the gene ends were 2 bases for V and 9 bases for J; bases not matched to a gene: 2. CDR3 nucleotides: TGTGCCTGGAGTTCCGGGAGGGCCCAGTACTTC. It specifies CAWSSGRAQYF.

V gene TRBV7-8 combines with J gene TRBJ1-1, with no clear D. The length of the CDR3 is 14 residues. V lost 1 base and J lost 0, with 6 bases in between. The germline V gene has CDR1 SGHVS and CDR2 FQNEAQ. The CDR3 region is CASSLGVMNTEAFF. The CDR3 DNA is TGTGCCAGCAGCTTAGGAGTAATGAACACTGAAGCTTTCTTT.

The J gene is TRBJ2-3, the V gene TRBV6-2 or TRBV6-3, with TRBD1 matching over 11 bases. V was pared by 0 bases and J by 5 bases, with 10 bases of the junction left unmatched. Germline V CDR1 and CDR2: MNHEY, SVGEGT. The CDR3 length is 18 residues. CDR3 in amino acids: CASSYSLARTGGVDTQYF. The CDR3 nucleotides read TGTGCCAGCAGTTACTCGCTTGCCCGGACAGGGGGCGTAGATACGCAGTATTTT.

V gene TRBV7-9 combines with J gene TRBJ2-5; 8 bases line up with TRBD2. Looked up from germline, CDR1 is SEHNR and CDR2 is FQNEAQ (reference sequence). This CDR3 is 15 amino acids long. V trimming: 3 bases; J trimming: 5 bases; junction bases outside the gene matches: 8. In DNA form, the CDR3 reads TGTGCCAGCAGCTTCGTAACGGGAGGGACGGAGACCCAGTACTTC. It translates to CASSFVTGGTETQYF. The full variable domain, its missing parts supplied by reference TRBV7-9 and TRBJ2-5, is DTGVSQNPRHKITKRGQNVTFRCDPISEHNRLYWYRQTLGQGPEFLTYFQNEAQLEKSRLLSDRFSAERPKGSFSTLEIQRTEQGDSAMYLCASSFVTGGTETQYFGPGTRLLVL.

The V and J genes are TRBV11-2 and TRBJ2-1; 11 bases fit TRBD2. With V trimmed by 5 bases and J by 7 bases, 7 bases remained unmatched. The CDR3 is 15 residues long. Per the germline V gene, CDR1 is SGHAT and CDR2 is FQNNGV. CDR3 sequence: CASSRLAGKRNEQFF. CDR3 coding DNA: TGTGCCAGCAGCCGACTAGCGGGAAAACGTAATGAGCAGTTCTTC.